The TCR beta chain described here comes from a study of blood T cell repertoires in COVID-19. Source study methods: The authors estimated nucleated cell counts from reference gene primer amplification. Assay: immunoSEQ multiplex PCR; the TCRdb copy retains only in-frame clones and omits some. V and J calls and clone size are copied from that table; D and trimming were computed from the DNA. Of 200,000 to 300,000 clones listed, about 83% are singletons. This clone was seen a few times. Which cohort a participant joined came from the clinical history participants gave. All exposed participants met a person with COVID-19 within 2 weeks before entering the study. CDR3 length: 14 residues. The ends were cut back, 6 bases at V and 4 bases at J, with 15 bases in the middle. Germline V gives CDR1 LNHDA, CDR2 SQIVND (reference sequence).

The source material was PBMCs or T cells enriched from blood (not recorded which). This clonotype was obtained from a woman between 40 and 50 years old who had been exposed to COVID-19. This sequence joins TRBV19 and TRBJ1-2, with D unclear. Here the CDR3 reads CASSSSYRSYGYTF. The CDR3, as DNA: TGTGCCAGTAGCAGTAGTTACAGATCCTATGGCTACACCTTC.